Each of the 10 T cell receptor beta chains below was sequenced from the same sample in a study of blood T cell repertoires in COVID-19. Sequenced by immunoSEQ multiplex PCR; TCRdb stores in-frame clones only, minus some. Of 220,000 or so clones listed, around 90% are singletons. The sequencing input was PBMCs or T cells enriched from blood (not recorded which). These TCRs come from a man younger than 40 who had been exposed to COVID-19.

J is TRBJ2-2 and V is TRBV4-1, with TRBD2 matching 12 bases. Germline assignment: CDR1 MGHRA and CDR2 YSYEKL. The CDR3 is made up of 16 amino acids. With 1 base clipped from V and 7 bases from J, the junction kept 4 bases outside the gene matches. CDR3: CASSQVLAGGVGELFF. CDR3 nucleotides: TGCGCCAGCAGCCAAGTGCTAGCGGGGGGGGTCGGGGAGCTGTTTTTT.

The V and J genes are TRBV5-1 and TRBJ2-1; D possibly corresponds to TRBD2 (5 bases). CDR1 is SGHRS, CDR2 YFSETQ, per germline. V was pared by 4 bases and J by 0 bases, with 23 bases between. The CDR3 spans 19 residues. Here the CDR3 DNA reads TGCGCCAGCAGCCCTCTATTAGGAGGCGACGATAGCTCCTACAATGAGCAGTTCTTC. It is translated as CASSPLLGGDDSSYNEQFF.

The CDR3 sequence is CASSPRVREWGKETQYF. Here the CDR3 DNA reads TGTGCCAGCAGCCCACGCGTCAGGGAATGGGGAAAAGAGACCCAGTACTTC. The chain has TRBV7-9 and TRBJ2-5; weak D call: TRBD1 (5 bases). The CDR3 contains 17 residues. Germline V CDR1 and CDR2: SEHNR, FQNEAQ (reference sequence). V was trimmed by 5 bases and J by 3 bases, leaving 22 bases between them.

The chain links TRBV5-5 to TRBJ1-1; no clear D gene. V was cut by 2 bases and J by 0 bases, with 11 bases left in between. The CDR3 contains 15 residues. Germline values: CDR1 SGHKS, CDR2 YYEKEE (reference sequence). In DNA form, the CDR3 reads TGTGCCAGCAGCTTCGGCGGTCTGATGAACACTGAAGCTTTCTTT. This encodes CASSFGGLMNTEAFF.

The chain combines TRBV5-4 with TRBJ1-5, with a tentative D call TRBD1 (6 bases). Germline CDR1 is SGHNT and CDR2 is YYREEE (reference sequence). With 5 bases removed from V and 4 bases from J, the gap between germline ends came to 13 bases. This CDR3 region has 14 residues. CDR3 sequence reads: CASSGTPLNQPQHF. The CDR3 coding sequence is TGTGCCAGCAGTGGGACACCTTTAAATCAGCCCCAGCATTTT.

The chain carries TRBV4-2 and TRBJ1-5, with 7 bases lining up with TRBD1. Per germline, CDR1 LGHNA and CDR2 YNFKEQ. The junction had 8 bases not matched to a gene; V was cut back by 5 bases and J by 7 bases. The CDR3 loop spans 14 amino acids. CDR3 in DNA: TGTGCCAGCAGCTCCACAGGGGCGGAACAGCCCCAGCATTTT. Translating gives CASSSTGAEQPQHF.

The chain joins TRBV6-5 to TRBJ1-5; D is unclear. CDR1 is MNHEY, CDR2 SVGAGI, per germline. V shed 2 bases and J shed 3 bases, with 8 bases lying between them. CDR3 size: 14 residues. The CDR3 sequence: CASSYATTNQPQHF. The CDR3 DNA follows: TGTGCCAGCAGTTACGCTACCACCAATCAGCCCCAGCATTTT.

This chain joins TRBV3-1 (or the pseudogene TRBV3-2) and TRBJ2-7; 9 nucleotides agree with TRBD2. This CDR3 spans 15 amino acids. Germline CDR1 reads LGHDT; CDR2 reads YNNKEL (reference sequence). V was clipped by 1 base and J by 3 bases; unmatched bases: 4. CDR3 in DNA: TGTGCCAGCAGCCAAGGGGCGGGAGGGGGCTACGAGCAGTACTTC. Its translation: CASSQGAGGGYEQYF.

The CDR3 spells CASSRRQGGWETIYF. The CDR3 region has the DNA TGTGCCAGCAGCCGTAGGCAGGGGGGCTGGGAGACCATATATTTT. The chain employs TRBV3-1 (or the pseudogene TRBV3-2) and TRBJ1-3; 7 positions agree with TRBD1. V lost 4 bases, J lost 10 bases, and 13 bases stayed unmatched. The CDR3 is 15 amino acids. Looked up from germline, CDR1 is LGHDT and CDR2 is YNNKEL (reference sequence).

CDR3 in DNA: TGTGCCAGCAGCGAAAGTACGGGCAATCAGCCCCAGCATTTT. Amino acid sequence: CASSESTGNQPQHF. The chain uses TRBV7-9 and TRBJ1-5; D is unclear. This CDR3 is 14 amino acids long. Germline CDR1 and CDR2: SEHNR and FQNEAQ (reference sequence). Trimming removed 5 bases from V and 2 bases from J, with 10 bases in between.